This TCR beta chain was profiled in a study of blood T cell repertoires in COVID-19. TCRdb keeps only in-frame clones here, not all; method: immunoSEQ multiplex PCR. The sample carries about 300,000 clones, nearly 90% recorded once. The V and J ends lost 1 base and 7 bases respectively, with 8 bases between them. The length of the CDR3 is 14 residues. The germline V gene has CDR1 MGHRA and CDR2 YSYEKL. The V and J genes are TRBV4-1 and TRBJ1-6; no clear D. The source is a woman in her 30s with COVID-19, enrolled during active disease. Sequencing was performed on peripheral blood. The CDR3 loop is CASSQVAGNSPLHF. DNA for the CDR3: TGCGCCAGCAGCCAAGTCGCAGGAAATTCACCCCTCCACTTT.